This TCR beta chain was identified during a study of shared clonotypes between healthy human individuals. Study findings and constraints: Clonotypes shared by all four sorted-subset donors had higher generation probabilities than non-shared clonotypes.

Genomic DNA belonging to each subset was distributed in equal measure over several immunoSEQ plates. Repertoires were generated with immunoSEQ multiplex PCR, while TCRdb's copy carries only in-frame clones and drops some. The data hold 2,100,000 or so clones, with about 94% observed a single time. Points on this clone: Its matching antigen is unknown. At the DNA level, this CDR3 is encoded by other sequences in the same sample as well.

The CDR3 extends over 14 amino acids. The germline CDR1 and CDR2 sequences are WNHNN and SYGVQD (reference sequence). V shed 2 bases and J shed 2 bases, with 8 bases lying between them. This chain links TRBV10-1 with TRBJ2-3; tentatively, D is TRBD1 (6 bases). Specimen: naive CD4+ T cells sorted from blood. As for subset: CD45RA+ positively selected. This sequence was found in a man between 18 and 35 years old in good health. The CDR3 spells CASSERGNTDTQYF. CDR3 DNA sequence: TGCGCCAGCAGTGAGAGGGGGAACACAGATACGCAGTATTTT.